The 6 T cell receptor beta chains in this list originate from one sample, sequenced in a study of T cell responses to AZD1222 COVID-19 vaccine. Libraries were prepared by immunoSEQ multiplex PCR; TCRdb keeps only in-frame clonotypes and omits some of them. Among about 150,000 clones listed, about 86% were seen once. Here the sequenced sample was peripheral blood, taken on day 0 of MenACWY control vaccination. These receptors all stem from an adult in good health.

J is TRBJ2-1 and V is TRBV18; 9 bases agree with TRBD2. The V gene's germline CDR1 is KGHSH and CDR2 LQKENI. The J segment lost 3 bases and the V segment lost 1 base, leaving 1 base of the junction unmatched. The CDR3 consists of 15 residues. CDR3 amino acids: CASSPLAGDYNEQFF. The CDR3 DNA is TGTGCCAGCTCACCACTAGCGGGGGACTACAATGAGCAGTTCTTC.

V and J are TRBV27 and TRBJ1-4; D unresolved. V lost 8 bases and J 7 bases, leaving 17 bases between the germline ends. The CDR3 spans 14 residues. The germline gives CDR1 MNHEY, CDR2 SMNVEV (reference sequence). The CDR3 DNA is TGTGCCAGCGGACGAAGGGTCGGCTCTGAAAAACTGTTTTTT. The encoded protein is CASGRRVGSEKLFF.

The V gene is TRBV6-5, the J gene TRBJ1-5; TRBD1 matches at 7 bases. This CDR3 region has 15 residues. J gave up 7 bases and V 6 bases, and 12 bases lay outside the gene matches. Germline CDR1 is MNHEY and CDR2 is SVGAGI. CDR3 sequence reads: CASSQNRGRGQPQHF. CDR3 in DNA: TGTGCCAGCAGCCAAAACAGGGGAAGGGGCCAGCCCCAGCATTTT.

This sequence joins TRBV5-6 and TRBJ2-5; D gene ambiguous. CDR1 and CDR2 (germline): SGHDT, YYEEEE. With 1 base removed from V and 1 base from J, the gap between germline ends came to 11 bases. The CDR3 runs 15 residues. The CDR3 bases are TGTGCCAGCAGCTTGTTCCGACGGAGCCAAGAGACCCAGTACTTC. This sequence encodes CASSLFRRSQETQYF.

This chain links TRBV5-1 with TRBJ2-3; a weak D match, TRBD1 (5 bases). This CDR3 is 15 amino acids long. Germline V gives CDR1 SGHRS, CDR2 YFSETQ. Deletions cut 7 bases from V and 2 bases from J, with 17 bases between. CDR3 in DNA: TGCGCCAGCTCCCAGGGCGACCCCTCCACAGATACGCAGTATTTT. It is translated as CASSQGDPSTDTQYF.

V usage is TRBV18 and J usage is TRBJ1-1, with D tentatively TRBD1 (5 bases). With 3 bases removed from V and 1 base from J, the gap between germline ends came to 12 bases. CDR1 and CDR2 (germline): KGHSH, LQKENI. This CDR3 region has 15 residues. The CDR3: CASSPPGGRNTEAFF. The CDR3 nucleotides read TGTGCCAGCTCACCTCCGGGGGGGAGGAACACTGAAGCTTTCTTT. The full variable domain, completed using reference TRBV18 and TRBJ1-1, is NAGVMQNPRHLVRRRGQEARLRCSPMKGHSHVYWYRQLPEEGLKFMVYLQKENIIDESGMPKERFSAEFPKEGPSILRIQQVVRGDSAAYFCASSPPGGRNTEAFFGQGTRLTVV.